These 14 T cell receptor beta chains came from one sample sequenced in a study of blood T cell repertoires in COVID-19. Data came from immunoSEQ multiplex PCR; TCRdb stores just in-frame clones and leaves some out. The repertoire holds around 300,000 clones, with approximately 86% as singletons. The sample taken for sequencing was peripheral blood. The origin of the receptors is a woman in her 70s with COVID-19, enrolled during active disease.

V usage is TRBV5-1 and J usage is TRBJ1-1, with D uncertain. The CDR3 totals 12 residues. In germline, CDR1 is SGHRS, CDR2 YFSETQ. Trimming stripped 2 bases from V and 7 bases from J, with 9 bases between. The CDR3 DNA is TGCGCCAGCAGCTTTCCGGGTTTTGAAGCTTTCTTT. It is translated as CASSFPGFEAFF.

The V call is TRBV6-4, the J call TRBJ2-1; 11 bases are a match to TRBD2. The CDR3 runs 19 residues. After removal of 3 bases from V and 10 bases from J, the junction contained 20 bases not matched to a gene. Germline assignment: CDR1 MRHNA and CDR2 SNTAGT. CDR3 DNA sequence: TGTGCCAGCAGTGAACGATGGGCTAGCGGGGGGCCCCCCCTGGGCGAGCAGTTCTTC. Protein sequence: CASSERWASGGPPLGEQFF.

This chain uses TRBV7-8 with TRBJ1-5, with no clear D. CDR3 length: 13 residues. Germline V gene data show CDR1 as SGHVS and CDR2 as FQNEAQ. V dropped 1 base and J dropped 9 bases, with 10 bases sitting between them. The CDR3 nucleotides read TGTGCCAGCAGCTTAGACCCCGCGGGGCCCCAGCATTTT. The encoded protein is CASSLDPAGPQHF. The full variable domain, rest sourced from reference TRBV7-8 and TRBJ1-5, is GAGVSQSPRYKVAKRGQDVALRCDPISGHVSLFWYQQALGQGPEFLTYFQNEAQLDKSGLPSDRFFAERPEGSVSTLKIQRTQQEDSAVYLCASSLDPAGPQHFGDGTRLSIL.

This chain uses TRBV5-8 with TRBJ2-2; TRBD1 is a possible D gene (5 bases). Trimming took off 4 bases at V and 0 bases at J, with 10 bases between the two ends. The CDR3 spans 15 residues. Germline V lookup: CDR1 SGHTS, CDR2 YDEGEE. CDR3 in DNA: TGTGCCAGCAGCCCAGGGCGTTCGAACACCGGGGAGCTGTTTTTT. It specifies CASSPGRSNTGELFF.

CDR3 nucleotides: TGTGCCAGCTCACCACCGAACGGGGGGGCTGAAGATACGCAGTATTTT. Translating it yields CASSPPNGGAEDTQYF. The J gene is TRBJ2-3, the V gene TRBV18; TRBD2 aligns across 8 bases. V trimming: 0 bases; J trimming: 5 bases; junction bases outside the gene matches: 7. The CDR3 has 16 residues. The germline gives CDR1 KGHSH, CDR2 LQKENI. Looking up the rest from reference TRBV18 and TRBJ2-3 gives the full variable domain: NAGVMQNPRHLVRRRGQEARLRCSPMKGHSHVYWYRQLPEEGLKFMVYLQKENIIDESGMPKERFSAEFPKEGPSILRIQQVVRGDSAAYFCASSPPNGGAEDTQYFGPGTRLTVL.

This chain uses TRBV19 with TRBJ1-2, with D perhaps matching TRBD1 (6 bases). The CDR3 length is 12 residues. V was pared by 9 bases and J by 7 bases, with 15 bases between. Germline V gene data show CDR1 as LNHDA and CDR2 as SQIVND (reference sequence). The CDR3 DNA follows: TGTGCCAGCAGGGGAGGGTTGAGTGGCTACACCTTC. Translation: CASRGGLSGYTF.

The genes are TRBV7-2 and TRBJ2-5; D gene uncertain. Trimming pared 1 base from V and 3 bases from J, leaving 6 bases between. The germline CDR1 and CDR2 sequences are SGHTA and FQGNSA. The CDR3 is 13 amino acids. The CDR3 is CASSLEAEETQYF. In DNA, the CDR3 is TGTGCCAGCAGCTTAGAGGCGGAAGAGACCCAGTACTTC. The variable domain in full, with the rest retrieved from reference TRBV7-2 and TRBJ2-5, is GAGVSQSPSNKVTEKGKDVELRCDPISGHTALYWYRQSLGQGLEFLIYFQGNSAPDKSGLPSDRFSAERTGGSVSTLTIQRTQQEDSAVYLCASSLEAEETQYFGPGTRLLVL.

A few counts support this clone. The chain combines TRBV4-1 with TRBJ1-3; D is perhaps TRBD1 (6 bases). This CDR3 has 18 amino acids. Trimming pared 1 base from V and 2 bases from J, leaving 18 bases between. CDR1 and CDR2 from the germline V gene are MGHRA and YSYEKL. CDR3 region: CASSQGAQGPFTGNTIYF. For the CDR3, the DNA is TGCGCCAGCAGCCAAGGCGCACAGGGTCCTTTTACTGGAAACACCATATATTTT.

This clone came up a few times. The chain uses TRBV12-3 or TRBV12-4 and TRBJ2-1, with 8 bases identical to TRBD2. This CDR3 comprises 13 residues. The ends lost 7 bases at V and 7 bases at J; junction bases unmatched: 6. Written as DNA, the CDR3 is TGTGCCAGCAAACGGGCGGGGGGAAATGAGCAGTTCTTC. This sequence encodes CASKRAGGNEQFF.

The gene calls are TRBV19 and TRBJ1-2; 8 bases are shared with TRBD1. The CDR3 is made up of 13 amino acids. V lost 6 bases and J lost 4; bases outside the gene matches: 4. Germline values: CDR1 LNHDA, CDR2 SQIVND (reference sequence). In nucleotides, the CDR3 is TGTGCCAGTAGGGTGGACAGGGCCTATGGCTACACCTTC. The encoded protein is CASRVDRAYGYTF.

The chain carries TRBV24-1 and TRBJ1-2, with TRBD1 matching 7 bases. CDR3 size: 14 residues. Unmatched junction bases numbered 5, after V lost 2 bases and J lost 6 bases. Germline-derived CDR1 and CDR2 are KGHDR and SFDVKD. In DNA form, the CDR3 reads TGTGCCACCAGTGATTCCGGGACAGCCGATGGCTACACCTTC. Its translation: CATSDSGTADGYTF.

V and J are TRBV28 and TRBJ2-7; TRBD1 aligns across 10 bases. The CDR3 has 13 residues. CDR1 is MDHEN and CDR2 is SYDVKM in the germline V gene. With 10 bases clipped from V and 7 bases from J, the junction kept 10 bases outside the gene matches. The DNA for the CDR3 is TGTGCCAACTCTAGACAGGGGGCTGGGGAGCAGTACTTC. The encoded protein is CANSRQGAGEQYF.

The DNA for the CDR3 is TGTGCCAGCAGCCAACTAGTCAGCACTGAAGCTTTCTTT. As protein: CASSQLVSTEAFF. J is TRBJ1-1 and V is TRBV14; D not resolved. Germline CDR1 reads SGHDN; CDR2 reads FVKESK. The V end lost 2 bases, the J end lost 4 bases, and 8 bases lay between the germline ends. The CDR3 runs to 13 residues.

This clone was detected only a few times. The same CDR3 also results from other DNA sequences found in this sample. The chain recombines TRBV11-2 with TRBJ2-7, with D possibly being TRBD1 (5 bases). This CDR3 has 14 amino acids. Germline CDR1 is SGHAT and CDR2 is FQNNGV. The V end lost 3 bases, the J end lost 2 bases, and 11 bases lay between the germline ends. The CDR3 nucleotides read TGTGCCAGCAGCTTGGGCCCAGGGACCTACGAGCAGTACTTC. Residues: CASSLGPGTYEQYF.